The clone carrying this TCR beta chain was seen ten or more times. Its antigen is unidentified. Germline-derived CDR1 and CDR2 are MNHEY and SMNVEV (reference sequence). The CDR3 spans 15 residues. Trimming took off 5 bases at V and 9 bases at J, with 20 bases between the two ends. Time point specified: newly diagnosed GD, antithyroid drugs for less than 3 months. Researchers made the TCR library from RNA that was extracted from PBMCs. This sample was taken from a study of regulatory T cells in long-lasting Graves disease. Findings and caveats of the study: Favored usage of TRBV28, TRBJ1-2 and TRBJ2-5 was recorded in persistent disease.

Construction of the TCR beta libraries employed iRepertoire HTBI primers in conjunction with Arm-PCR of CDR3 regions. Using its own MiXCR run on the multiplex PCR reads, TCRdb lists one record per CDR3 protein. The table lists more than 450,000 distinct CDR3 sequences, 12% of them singletons, with approximately 9% in the top ten. The same data also went into a second study, on T cells in Graves' hyperthyroidism and ophthalmopathy. From that second work: Patients showing uncontrolled infection, other autoimmune disease, pregnancy or lactation were ineligible. During a first-round RT-PCR of the TCR CDR3, the HTBI primer set was used.

This receptor was taken from a woman in her twenties or thirties with Graves disease. Here the sequenced sample was peripheral blood mononuclear cells (PBMCs), taken at new diagnosis, from a patient treated with antithyroid drugs. This chain joins TRBV27 and TRBJ2-1, with no clear D. The CDR3 region is CASSVLDLGPTEQFF. The CDR3, as DNA: TGTGCCAGCAGTGTCCTGGACCTCGGCCCTACTGAGCAGTTCTTC.